This T cell receptor (beta chain) derives from a study of cytomegalovirus exposure and HLA in healthy donors. Study information: It was reported in a later analysis that the roughly 120 validation repertoires used the same platform as the roughly 640 first-cohort repertoires. Study outcomes and limitations: The dataset shows that most TCR sequences were rare, while some public TCRs occurred in many donors. Researchers catalogued over 150 TCR beta chains as cytomegalovirus-associated. Both high specificity and high sensitivity reportedly marked the classifier's diagnosis of cytomegalovirus status.

In regard to this clone: The antigen remains unidentified.

Using immunoSEQ multiplex PCR, the repertoire was profiled, and TCRdb retains in-frame clones only, with some absent. This table has under 75,000 clones, about 95% appearing once. J was trimmed by 13 bases and V by 7 bases; bases with no gene match: 11. This CDR3 contains 13 residues. CDR1 MDHEN and CDR2 SYDVKM come from the germline V gene. Material for sequencing was PBMCs. The origin of this receptor is a woman in her late teens or twenties in good health and CMV-seropositive. The rearrangement links TRBV28 to TRBJ2-2; 8 nucleotides line up with TRBD1. The CDR3 is CASTLSAGTGLFF. CDR3 in DNA: TGTGCCAGCACCCTCTCGGCCGGGACAGGGCTGTTTTTT.